Listed here are 3 T cell receptor beta chains from one sample, sequenced in a study of blood T cell repertoires in COVID-19. Repertoires were generated with immunoSEQ multiplex PCR, while TCRdb's copy carries only in-frame clones and drops some. The sample carries some 96,000 clones, 85% to 90% recorded once. The sample consisted of peripheral blood. The receptors derive from a human donor in a cohort sampled during active COVID-19.

The chain joins TRBV15 to TRBJ1-6; a weak D match, TRBD1 (6 bases). Trimming shortened V by 1 base and J by 7 bases, and 14 bases separated the two germline ends. The CDR3 sequence is 16 residues long. In germline, CDR1 is LNHNV, CDR2 YYDKDF (reference sequence). CDR3 protein: CATSRVSGTRNSPLHF. CDR3 DNA: TGTGCCACCAGCAGAGTATCCGGGACACGAAATTCACCCCTCCACTTT. The whole variable domain, filled in from reference TRBV15 and TRBJ1-6, reads DAMVIQNPRYQVTQFGKPVTLSCSQTLNHNVMYWYQQKSSQAPKLLFHYYDKDFNNEADTPDNFQSRRPNTSFCFLDIRSPGLGDTAMYLCATSRVSGTRNSPLHFGNGTRLTVT.

The rearrangement links TRBV10-2 to TRBJ2-1; TRBD2 is a possible D gene (5 bases). Germline V gives CDR1 WSHSY, CDR2 SAAADI. The CDR3 has 15 residues. With 2 bases removed from V and 2 bases from J, the gap between germline ends came to 10 bases. Written as DNA, the CDR3 is TGCGCCAGCAGTGAGAAGCTAGCTCCCTACAATGAGCAGTTCTTC. Its protein is CASSEKLAPYNEQFF.

This clone was observed a single time. This chain connects TRBV7-9 to TRBJ2-1; 9 nucleotides match TRBD1. The J segment lost 5 bases and the V segment lost 2 bases, leaving 4 bases of the junction unmatched. The CDR3 is 15 residues long. CDR1 is SEHNR and CDR2 is FQNEAQ in the germline V gene (reference sequence). The CDR3 bases are TGTGCCAGCAGCTTACCGACAGGGGGGAACAATGAGCAGTTCTTC. Translation: CASSLPTGGNNEQFF.